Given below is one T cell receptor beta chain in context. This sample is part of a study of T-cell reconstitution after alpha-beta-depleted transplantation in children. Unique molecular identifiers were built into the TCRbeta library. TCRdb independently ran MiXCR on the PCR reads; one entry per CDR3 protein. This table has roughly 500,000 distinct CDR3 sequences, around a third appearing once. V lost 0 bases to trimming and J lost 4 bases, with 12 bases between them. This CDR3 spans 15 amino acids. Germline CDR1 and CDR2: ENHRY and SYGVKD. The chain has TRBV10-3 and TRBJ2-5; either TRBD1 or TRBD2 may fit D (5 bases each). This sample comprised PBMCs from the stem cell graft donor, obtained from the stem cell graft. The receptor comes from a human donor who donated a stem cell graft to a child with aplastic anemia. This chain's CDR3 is CAISESPGSPETQYF. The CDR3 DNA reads TGTGCCATCAGTGAGTCGCCAGGGAGCCCAGAGACCCAGTACTTC.